This passage covers 29 T cell receptor beta chains from one sample sequenced in a study of blood T cell repertoires in COVID-19. This table comes from immunoSEQ multiplex PCR, and its TCRdb copy is limited to in-frame clones, with some not included. Counted here are around 58,000 clones, around 90% occurring once; the ten biggest clones make up around a tenth. Sequencing was done on a sample of PBMCs or T cells enriched from blood (not recorded which). These receptor sequences come from a woman aged 35 to 49 who had recovered from COVID-19.

This clone has only one observation. The rearrangement links TRBV21-1 to TRBJ2-7; the D segment call TRBD2 is taken from the table without a DNA check. TRBV21-1 is listed as a pseudogene. This CDR3 has 14 residues. This CDR3 reads CASSKDSPLYEQYF. The CDR3 DNA is TGTGCCAGCAGCAAAGACTCACCGCTCTACGAGCAGTACTTC.

The V and J genes are TRBV15 and TRBJ2-5; D is uncertain. The CDR3 has 15 residues. CDR1 is LNHNV and CDR2 is YYDKDF in the germline V gene (reference sequence). Trimming removed 0 bases from V and 2 bases from J, with 10 bases in between. CDR3 region: CATSREKRQQETQYF. CDR3 nucleotides: TGTGCCACCAGCAGAGAGAAGCGTCAGCAAGAGACCCAGTACTTC.

J is TRBJ2-7 and V is TRBV9; 10 positions agree with TRBD2. V trimming: 0 bases; J trimming: 3 bases; junction bases outside the gene matches: 3. The CDR3 is 15 amino acids. Germline V gives CDR1 SGDLS, CDR2 YYNGEE. The CDR3 sequence is CASSVESSGGYEQYF. CDR3 nucleotide sequence: TGTGCCAGCAGCGTAGAGTCTAGCGGGGGCTACGAGCAGTACTTC.

The chain has TRBV6-1 and TRBJ2-7, with D possibly matching TRBD1 (6 bases). This CDR3 is 13 amino acids long. The V and J ends lost 3 bases and 3 bases respectively, with 9 bases between them. Germline V gene lookup returns CDR1 MNHNS and CDR2 SASEGT. In DNA, the CDR3 is TGTGCCAGCAGTGACAGGGGTCTCTACGAGCAGTACTTC. Translated, it gives CASSDRGLYEQYF.

A single count supports this clone. V and J are TRBV29-1 and TRBJ2-2; D is perhaps TRBD2 (6 bases). The V end was cut by 7 bases, the J end by 6 bases, with 18 bases between. CDR1 is SQVTM, CDR2 ANQGSEA, per germline. The CDR3 contains 14 residues. The chain's CDR3 is CSALRDLLAGELFF. CDR3 DNA sequence: TGCAGCGCACTCCGGGACTTGTTGGCCGGGGAGCTGTTTTTT.

The genes are TRBV4-2 and TRBJ1-6; TRBD1 agrees at 7 bases. CDR3 length: 15 residues. Trimming at V came to 1 base and at J to 10 bases, leaving 7 bases not matched to a gene. In germline, CDR1 is LGHNA, CDR2 YNFKEQ. The CDR3 reads CASSQGDRVGSPLHF. The CDR3 DNA is TGTGCCAGCAGCCAAGGTGACAGGGTAGGCTCACCCCTCCACTTT.

The chain combines TRBV6-5 with TRBJ2-1; the D is unclear. Trimming removed 6 bases from V and 7 bases from J, with 13 bases in between. The CDR3 runs 13 residues. Germline lookup yields CDR1 MNHEY and CDR2 SVGAGI. The DNA of the CDR3 is TGTGCCAGCAGGTTTTTGGAGCCGAATGAGCAGTTCTTC. It codes for CASRFLEPNEQFF.

This sequence joins TRBV19 and TRBJ2-3, with 9 bases aligning to TRBD2. The CDR3 is 16 amino acids. Germline CDR1 LNHDA, CDR2 SQIVND (reference sequence). With V trimmed by 3 bases and J by 4 bases, 8 bases remained unmatched. As DNA, the CDR3 is TGTGCCAGTAGTATGGGTGCGGGGGGGTCCGCAGATACGCAGTATTTT. Translated: CASSMGAGGSADTQYF.

The V gene is TRBV11-3, the J gene TRBJ2-3, with D possibly matching TRBD2 (7 bases). The CDR3 consists of 16 residues. The germline V gene has CDR1 SGHNT and CDR2 YENEEA. Trimming shortened V by 4 bases and J by 0 bases, and 14 bases separated the two germline ends. As DNA, the CDR3 is TGTGCCAGCAGCTCCCCGAGGGGGGGAAGCACAGATACGCAGTATTTT. It specifies CASSSPRGGSTDTQYF.

The CDR3: CASSFGLAGGTDTQYF. Written as DNA, the CDR3 is TGTGCCAGCAGCTTCGGTCTAGCGGGAGGCACAGATACGCAGTATTTT. The chain links TRBV7-9 to TRBJ2-3, with 10 bases matching TRBD2. V was clipped by 3 bases and J by 1 base; unmatched bases: 4. This CDR3 is 16 amino acids long. Germline values: CDR1 SEHNR, CDR2 FQNEAQ (reference sequence).

CDR3 sequence reads: CASTRQGQGGEQYF. CDR3 bases: TGTGCCAGCACCCGGCAGGGACAGGGTGGCGAGCAGTACTTC. The genes are TRBV28 and TRBJ2-7; 9 bases agree with TRBD1. V lost 7 bases, J lost 6 bases, and 10 bases stayed unmatched. Germline CDR1 reads MDHEN; CDR2 reads SYDVKM. This CDR3 spans 14 amino acids.

V gene TRBV3-1 (or the pseudogene TRBV3-2) combines with J gene TRBJ2-1; 8 bases fit TRBD1. This CDR3 is 16 amino acids long. Trimming at V came to 0 bases and at J to 4 bases, leaving 5 bases not matched to a gene. The germline V gene encodes CDR1 LGHDT and CDR2 YNNKEL (reference sequence). CDR3 sequence: CASSQDGQGAYNEQFF. CDR3 bases: TGTGCCAGCAGCCAAGATGGTCAGGGGGCTTACAATGAGCAGTTCTTC.

This clone has a handful of counts. This chain links TRBV29-1 with TRBJ2-2; tentatively, D is TRBD2 (5 bases). CDR3 length: 12 residues. The germline CDR1 and CDR2 sequences are SQVTM and ANQGSEA. Between the trimmed V and J ends, which lost 7 bases and 5 bases, there was a span of 11 bases. The CDR3 nucleotides read TGCAGCGCCCTACCGGGAACCGGGGAGCTGTTTTTT. It encodes CSALPGTGELFF.

Here the CDR3 DNA reads TGCGCCAGCAGCTCACCGGGACAACTCTCCTACGAGCAGTACTTC. Amino acids: CASSSPGQLSYEQYF. The V call is TRBV5-1, the J call TRBJ2-7; D is perhaps TRBD1 (6 bases). The germline CDR1 and CDR2 sequences are SGHRS and YFSETQ. The CDR3 contains 15 residues. Trimming left V 3 bases short and J 0 bases short, with 13 bases between.

V is TRBV10-1 and J is TRBJ2-5; no firm D call. Germline loops: CDR1 WNHNN, CDR2 SYGVQD (reference sequence). Trimming took 0 bases from V and 5 from J, leaving 4 bases between them. This CDR3 is built from 12 residues. The CDR3 region is CASSESGETQYF. CDR3 in DNA: TGCGCCAGCAGTGAGTCCGGGGAGACCCAGTACTTC.

The gene calls are TRBV9 and TRBJ2-3; 7 nucleotides line up with TRBD1. Per the germline V gene, CDR1 is SGDLS and CDR2 is YYNGEE. The CDR3 loop spans 14 amino acids. V was pared by 4 bases and J by 5 bases, with 7 bases of the junction left unmatched. The CDR3 DNA follows: TGTGCCAGCAGCCTGCAGGGGGAACGAGATACGCAGTATTTT. Its protein is CASSLQGERDTQYF. The variable domain in full, with the rest retrieved from reference TRBV9 and TRBJ2-3, is DSGVTQTPKHLITATGQRVTLRCSPRSGDLSVYWYQQSLDQGLQFLIQYYNGEERAKGNILERFSAQQFPDLHSELNLSSLELGDSALYFCASSLQGERDTQYFGPGTRLTVL.

The chain joins TRBV5-1 to TRBJ2-1; TRBD2 matches at 9 bases. Germline V lookup: CDR1 SGHRS, CDR2 YFSETQ. CDR3 length: 14 residues. With V trimmed by 4 bases and J by 8 bases, 7 bases remained unmatched. The CDR3 spells CASSQGLAAHEQFF. The CDR3 region has the DNA TGCGCCAGCAGCCAGGGACTAGCCGCCCATGAGCAGTTCTTC. Full variable domain (rest looked up from reference TRBV5-1 and TRBJ2-1): KAGVTQTPRYLIKTRGQQVTLSCSPISGHRSVSWYQQTPGQGLQFLFEYFSETQRNKGNFPGRFSGRQFSNSRSEMNVSTLELGDSALYLCASSQGLAAHEQFFGPGTRLTVL.

This chain links TRBV6-5 with TRBJ2-2; 7 bases agree with TRBD2. Per germline, CDR1 MNHEY and CDR2 SVGAGI. The CDR3 has 16 amino acids. J was trimmed by 0 bases and V by 2 bases; bases with no gene match: 3. CDR3 loop: CASSYLLAANTGELFF. The CDR3 DNA follows: TGTGCCAGCAGTTACCTGCTAGCGGCGAACACCGGGGAGCTGTTTTTT.

The table lists this clone with a count of one. The same CDR3 also results from other DNA sequences found in this sample. The rearrangement uses TRBV10-3 and TRBJ1-5; TRBD1 matches 8 bases. There are 17 residues in the CDR3. CDR1 is ENHRY, CDR2 SYGVKD, per germline. V was pared by 0 bases and J by 2 bases, with 6 bases of the junction left unmatched. For the CDR3, the DNA is TGTGCCATCAGTGAGTCAGGACAGGGTGGTGGCAATCAGCCCCAGCATTTT. It encodes CAISESGQGGGNQPQHF.

The gene calls are TRBV29-1 and TRBJ2-7; D may be TRBD2 (6 bases). The CDR3 contains 15 residues. Trimming shortened V by 3 bases and J by 2 bases, and 17 bases separated the two germline ends. Germline CDR1 and CDR2: SQVTM and ANQGSEA. Here the CDR3 reads CSVDVAGQSPYEQYF. The CDR3 nucleotides are TGCAGCGTTGATGTTGCGGGGCAGAGCCCCTACGAGCAGTACTTC.

The chain carries TRBV29-1 and TRBJ1-1; no reliable D call. Germline CDR1 and CDR2: SQVTM and ANQGSEA. The CDR3 has 13 amino acids. V was shortened by 4 bases and J by 5 bases, with 14 bases between the two germline ends. In nucleotides, the CDR3 is TGCAGCGTTGGAGGAGAGGGCTGGACTGAAGCTTTCTTT. As protein: CSVGGEGWTEAFF.

J is TRBJ1-6 and V is TRBV4-1; the match to TRBD1 covers 7 bases. CDR3 size: 17 residues. The ends lost 0 bases at V and 2 bases at J; junction bases unmatched: 4. The V gene's germline CDR1 is MGHRA and CDR2 YSYEKL. This CDR3 reads CASSQEAGTAYNSPLHF. CDR3 DNA: TGCGCCAGCAGCCAAGAGGCAGGGACAGCCTATAATTCACCCCTCCACTTT.

The chain combines TRBV19 with TRBJ1-5; 8 positions match TRBD1. CDR3 size: 16 residues. Losses at the gene ends were 6 bases for V and 6 bases for J; bases not matched to a gene: 13. Germline V gene lookup returns CDR1 LNHDA and CDR2 SQIVND (reference sequence). This CDR3 reads CASRPSPGGGGQPQHF. Written as DNA, the CDR3 is TGTGCCAGTAGGCCATCCCCAGGGGGCGGGGGTCAGCCCCAGCATTTT.

The chain combines TRBV19 with TRBJ1-6; no definite D call. V lost 7 bases and J 4 bases, leaving 11 bases between the germline ends. The CDR3 is 14 residues long. Germline CDR1 is LNHDA and CDR2 is SQIVND (reference sequence). Here the CDR3 DNA reads TGTGCCAGTACCCCCCGGGATTATAATTCACCCCTCCACTTT. Protein product: CASTPRDYNSPLHF. Based on the CDR3 plus reference TRBV19 and TRBJ1-6, the full variable domain is DGGITQSPKYLFRKEGQNVTLSCEQNLNHDAMYWYRQDPGQGLRLIYYSQIVNDFQKGDIAEGYSVSREKKESFPLTVTSAQKNPTAFYLCASTPRDYNSPLHFGNGTRLTVT.

This chain's CDR3 is CASSLSSDMNSPLHF. CDR3 coding DNA: TGCGCCAGCAGCTTGTCCAGCGATATGAATTCACCCCTCCACTTT. The chain joins TRBV5-1 to TRBJ1-6; D gene ambiguous. With 1 base removed from V and 7 bases from J, the gap between germline ends came to 12 bases. The CDR3 runs 15 residues. From germline, CDR1 is SGHRS and CDR2 YFSETQ.

The chain is built from TRBV5-1 and TRBJ1-1, with unresolved D. Between the trimmed V and J ends, which lost 0 bases and 4 bases, there was a span of 13 bases. Germline lookup yields CDR1 SGHRS and CDR2 YFSETQ. The CDR3 runs 15 residues. In DNA, the CDR3 is TGCGCCAGCAGCTTGGCCGCCGGAAGAGGCACTGAAGCTTTCTTT. Translation gives CASSLAAGRGTEAFF.

J is TRBJ2-2 and V is TRBV11-3, with D possibly matching TRBD2 (6 bases). CDR3 length: 16 amino acids. Germline CDR1 and CDR2: SGHNT and YENEEA. V was clipped by 1 base and J by 1 base, with 10 bases between them. CDR3: CASSLAGTLNTGELFF. The CDR3 bases are TGTGCCAGCAGCTTAGCTGGGACTCTGAACACCGGGGAGCTGTTTTTT.

The gene calls are TRBV6-5 and TRBJ2-1; 11 bases fit TRBD1. This CDR3 comprises 13 residues. The J segment lost 9 bases and the V segment lost 10 bases, leaving 8 bases of the junction unmatched. The germline V gene has CDR1 MNHEY and CDR2 SVGAGI. The CDR3 here is CATHGQGAFEQFF. The CDR3 DNA sequence: TGTGCCACCCACGGACAGGGGGCTTTTGAGCAGTTCTTC.

The chain is built from TRBV6-1 and TRBJ1-6; TRBD1 matches at 7 bases. This CDR3 is 15 amino acids long. V lost 3 bases to trimming and J lost 6 bases; unmatched junction nucleotides: 5. In germline, CDR1 is MNHNS, CDR2 SASEGT. CDR3 in DNA: TGTGCCAGCAGTGAGCGACAGGGTAGTAATTCACCCCTCCACTTT. Protein: CASSERQGSNSPLHF.